This T cell receptor (beta chain) was sequenced in a study of T cell clones after liver transplantation. On the study more broadly: Apart from a few HCV-positive recipients, transplants were for non-autoimmune, non-viral reasons. Until 12-24 months post-transplant, subjects got standard immunosuppression and no induction.

Repertoires were generated with immunoSEQ multiplex PCR, while TCRdb's copy carries only in-frame clones and drops some. The table records more than 20,000 clones, about 83% of them present only once. In the case of this clone: Its antigen is not identified.

Study-wide results and caveats: In a couple of subjects, few donor cells limited the measurable donor-reactive repertoire.

The CDR3 sequence is 17 residues long. Germline V CDR1 and CDR2: SEHNR, FQNEAQ (reference sequence). J was trimmed by 1 base and V by 6 bases; bases with no gene match: 11. The gene calls are TRBV7-9 and TRBJ1-1, with 10 nucleotides matching TRBD1. This material consisted of CD8+ T cells from blood, taken 52 to 60 months after liver transplant. The TCR originated in a human patient who received a liver transplant. Some T cells may be the graft donor's. CDR3 loop: CASRHRQGARRNTEAFF. CDR3 nucleotides: TGTGCCAGCAGACACCGACAGGGGGCAAGAAGGAACACTGAAGCTTTCTTT.